These 19 T cell receptor beta chains share one sample of origin, sequenced in a study of cytomegalovirus exposure and HLA in healthy donors. The PCR had 60 Vbeta and 13 Jbeta primers. The data were produced by immunoSEQ multiplex PCR, yet TCRdb's version contains in-frame clones alone and is incomplete. The table lists about 150,000 clones, around 84% of them singletons. The sequencing sample was made of PBMCs. Source of these receptors: a woman younger than 35 in good health and CMV-seronegative.

V gene TRBV28 combines with J gene TRBJ1-4; D perhaps matches TRBD1 (5 bases). The CDR3 consists of 13 residues. The V end was cut by 10 bases, the J end by 11 bases, with 20 bases between. The germline V gene encodes CDR1 MDHEN and CDR2 SYDVKM. DNA of the CDR3: TGTGCCACCGAGACAGCATTGGACGGGAAACTGTTTTTT. This codes for CATETALDGKLFF.

This chain links TRBV28 with TRBJ2-7; D remains ambiguous. This CDR3 contains 14 residues. V dropped 3 bases and J dropped 5 bases, with 14 bases sitting between them. Germline-derived CDR1 and CDR2 are MDHEN and SYDVKM. CDR3 sequence: CASSLRWVRDEQYF. In nucleotides, the CDR3 is TGTGCCAGCAGTTTGAGATGGGTACGGGACGAGCAGTACTTC.

The chain has TRBV28 and TRBJ1-5; TRBD1 matches 9 bases. There are 16 residues in the CDR3. J gave up 2 bases and V 3 bases, and 5 bases lay outside the gene matches. Germline CDR1 reads MDHEN; CDR2 reads SYDVKM. The CDR3 is CASSLRQGVGNQPQHF. For the CDR3, the DNA is TGTGCCAGCAGTTTGAGACAGGGGGTCGGCAATCAGCCCCAGCATTTT. The whole variable domain, filled in from reference TRBV28 and TRBJ1-5, reads DVKVTQSSRYLVKRTGEKVFLECVQDMDHENMFWYRQDPGLGLRLIYFSYDVKMKEKGDIPEGYSVSREKKERFSLILESASTNQTSMYLCASSLRQGVGNQPQHFGDGTRLSIL.

The chain has TRBV10-3 and TRBJ1-1; D unclear. The CDR3 totals 12 residues. Germline V gene sequence: CDR1 ENHRY, CDR2 SYGVKD. Trimming took off 2 bases at V and 7 bases at J, with 8 bases between the two ends. The CDR3 region is CAISENGREAFF. CDR3 DNA: TGTGCCATCAGTGAGAACGGTCGTGAAGCTTTCTTT.

This chain connects TRBV9 to TRBJ2-7, with 9 bases fitting TRBD1. V gave up 1 base and J gave up 5 bases; unmatched junction bases: 1. CDR1 and CDR2 from the germline V gene are SGDLS and YYNGEE. The CDR3 has 13 residues. Written as DNA, the CDR3 is TGTGCCAGCAGCGTAAGGACAGGGGACGAGCAGTACTTC. Protein product: CASSVRTGDEQYF.

This clone occurred a few times. The V and J genes are TRBV5-1 and TRBJ2-3; no firm D call. Germline CDR1 reads SGHRS; CDR2 reads YFSETQ. Trimming left V 7 bases short and J 0 bases short, with 9 bases between. CDR3 length: 13 residues. CDR3 coding DNA: TGCGCCAGCGGCCAGGCTAGCACAGATACGCAGTATTTT. As protein: CASGQASTDTQYF. The whole variable domain, remainder taken from reference TRBV5-1 and TRBJ2-3, is KAGVTQTPRYLIKTRGQQVTLSCSPISGHRSVSWYQQTPGQGLQFLFEYFSETQRNKGNFPGRFSGRQFSNSRSEMNVSTLELGDSALYLCASGQASTDTQYFGPGTRLTVL.

The rearrangement links TRBV15 to TRBJ1-1, with D perhaps TRBD1 (6 bases). V lost 3 bases to trimming and J lost 8 bases, with 25 bases between them. Germline-derived CDR1 and CDR2 are LNHNV and YYDKDF (reference sequence). This CDR3 region has 17 residues. Here the CDR3 DNA reads TGTGCCACCAGCAGGCGGGGGGGCCGATCCGGGTTGGGGGAAGCTTTCTTT. Its translation: CATSRRGGRSGLGEAFF.

The table lists this clone with a count of one. The J gene is TRBJ1-2, the V gene TRBV5-4; D might be TRBD1 (6 bases). V was shortened by 0 bases and J by 1 base, with 19 bases between the two germline ends. This CDR3 region has 18 residues. Germline loops: CDR1 SGHNT, CDR2 YYREEE (reference sequence). CDR3 region: CASSLEQGGRRLNYGYTF. CDR3 coding DNA: TGTGCCAGCAGCTTGGAACAGGGAGGGCGACGACTTAACTATGGCTACACCTTC.

The rearrangement uses TRBV7-9 and TRBJ2-7; D possibly corresponds to TRBD1 (7 bases). The CDR3 covers 15 residues. Looked up from germline, CDR1 is SEHNR and CDR2 is FQNEAQ (reference sequence). The V gene lost 5 bases and the J gene lost 0 bases, with 14 bases spanning the gap. CDR3 bases: TGTGCCAGCAGCCCGTGGAGGGACAGCTCCTACGAGCAGTACTTC. Translating gives CASSPWRDSSYEQYF.

V is TRBV9 and J is TRBJ2-5, with a tentative D call TRBD2 (6 bases). The V gene lost 3 bases and the J gene lost 1 base, with 19 bases spanning the gap. Germline CDR1 reads SGDLS; CDR2 reads YYNGEE. The CDR3 is 17 residues long. The chain's CDR3 is CASSGGLRGVAQETQYF. CDR3 in DNA: TGTGCCAGCAGCGGGGGATTGCGGGGTGTAGCCCAAGAGACCCAGTACTTC. Using reference TRBV9 and TRBJ2-5 for the parts outside the CDR3, the full variable domain is DSGVTQTPKHLITATGQRVTLRCSPRSGDLSVYWYQQSLDQGLQFLIQYYNGEERAKGNILERFSAQQFPDLHSELNLSSLELGDSALYFCASSGGLRGVAQETQYFGPGTRLLVL.

The CDR3 loop is CASSPGGTRRADTQYF. The CDR3 DNA follows: TGCGCCAGCAGCCCCGGAGGGACTAGACGGGCAGATACGCAGTATTTT. V gene TRBV4-1 combines with J gene TRBJ2-3, with 8 bases matching TRBD2. From germline, CDR1 is MGHRA and CDR2 YSYEKL. V lost 4 bases and J lost 4; bases outside the gene matches: 10. The CDR3 length is 16 residues.

V is TRBV9 and J is TRBJ1-2; D is possibly TRBD1 (5 bases). Trimming cost V 4 bases and J 2 bases, with 12 bases left between them. Germline V gene sequence: CDR1 SGDLS, CDR2 YYNGEE. This CDR3 is built from 14 residues. The CDR3 DNA reads TGTGCCAGCAGCCCTAGTCAGGGAAACTATGGCTACACCTTC. Protein sequence: CASSPSQGNYGYTF.

The chain has TRBV5-1 and TRBJ1-2; a weak D match, TRBD1 (6 bases). The CDR3 loop spans 14 amino acids. Trimming removed 0 bases from V and 6 bases from J, with 12 bases in between. Germline CDR1 reads SGHRS; CDR2 reads YFSETQ. The CDR3 region has the DNA TGCGCCAGCAGCTTGGGGACAGAGGTCCATGGCTACACCTTC. This sequence encodes CASSLGTEVHGYTF.

CDR3 loop: CASSPLGSGGRTQYF. CDR3 bases: TGTGCCAGCAGCCCTTTGGGGAGCGGGGGCAGGACCCAGTACTTC. The chain carries TRBV13 and TRBJ2-5; 8 nucleotides line up with TRBD2. Germline V gene sequence: CDR1 PRHDT, CDR2 FYEKMQ (reference sequence). The CDR3 extends over 15 amino acids. Trimming cost V 5 bases and J 7 bases; bases outside gene matches: 12.

This chain joins TRBV27 and TRBJ2-7, with D possibly matching TRBD1 (6 bases). The CDR3 consists of 15 residues. V gave up 0 bases and J gave up 2 bases, with 11 bases separating them. The germline V gene encodes CDR1 MNHEY and CDR2 SMNVEV (reference sequence). CDR3 sequence: CASSLSAGVTYEQYF. The CDR3 DNA is TGTGCCAGCAGTTTATCAGCAGGGGTAACCTACGAGCAGTACTTC.

This sequence joins TRBV7-5 and TRBJ2-6; the tabulated D call, TRBD1, remains unverified against the DNA. TRBV7-5 is termed a pseudogene. The CDR3 is 20 residues long. The CDR3 DNA reads as TGTGCCAGAAGCGTAGGGGATCGGGACACCACCCCAAGAGGGGCCAACGTCCTGACTTTC. Amino acids: CARSVGDRDTTPRGANVLTF.

V and J are TRBV5-1 and TRBJ2-7, with D possibly matching TRBD1 (5 bases). The V end was cut by 8 bases, the J end by 0 bases, with 15 bases between. The V gene's germline CDR1 is SGHRS and CDR2 YFSETQ. This CDR3 has 14 amino acids. DNA for the CDR3: TGCGCCAGTACCTTTGGGGCAAACTCCTACGAGCAGTACTTC. Amino acids: CASTFGANSYEQYF. Variable domain in full (rest from reference TRBV5-1 and TRBJ2-7): KAGVTQTPRYLIKTRGQQVTLSCSPISGHRSVSWYQQTPGQGLQFLFEYFSETQRNKGNFPGRFSGRQFSNSRSEMNVSTLELGDSALYLCASTFGANSYEQYFGPGTRLTVT.

This chain joins TRBV30 and TRBJ2-7; D may be TRBD2 (6 bases). This CDR3 spans 12 amino acids. Germline CDR1 GTSNPN, CDR2 SVGIG (reference sequence). The V end was cut by 3 bases, the J end by 0 bases, with 6 bases between. This chain's CDR3 is CAWRGGSYEQYF. The CDR3 region has the DNA TGTGCCTGGAGGGGGGGCTCCTACGAGCAGTACTTC.

This clone appeared a few times. CDR3 in amino acids: CAAAAGAYEQYF. The CDR3 DNA reads TGTGCCGCCGCAGCGGGAGCATACGAGCAGTACTTC. The chain couples TRBV10-3 to TRBJ2-5; 8 bases align to TRBD2. The last part of the DNA fits TRBJ2-7 better; the J call may be wrong. The CDR3 is made up of 12 amino acids. Germline CDR1 ENHRY, CDR2 SYGVKD.